These 6 T cell receptor beta chains were all obtained from the same sample, sequenced in a study of cytomegalovirus exposure and HLA in healthy donors (dated by TCRdb to the late 2010s). Libraries were constructed by the immunoSEQ multiplex PCR assay. The multiplex PCR relied on a mix of 60 forward primers for TCR Vbeta segments and 13 reverse primers for TCR Jbeta segments. Not all clones reach the TCRdb copy of this immuneACCESS table, which keeps in-frame sequences only. Checked studies attribute under half of the gap to unresolved V genes and leave the rest unexplained. Here the sample has more than 80,000 clones; under 80% occur a single time. Around 4.2% of the sample is held by the ten biggest clonotypes. The sequenced sample was PBMCs. The receptor set was obtained from a man aged 55 to 70 in good health and CMV-seronegative.

Worth noting for this clone: Within the sample, other DNA sequences also encode this same CDR3. V is TRBV5-4 and J is TRBJ2-2; tentatively, D is TRBD1 (5 bases). CDR1 SGHNT and CDR2 YYREEE come from the germline V gene (reference sequence). The CDR3 covers 14 residues. The V gene lost 5 bases and the J gene lost 1 base, with 9 bases spanning the gap. DNA for the CDR3: TGTGCCAGCAGTTACAGGATGAACACCGGGGAGCTGTTTTTT. It translates to CASSYRMNTGELFF.

The chain carries TRBV27 and TRBJ1-2; 7 bases are a match to TRBD1. Germline V gene lookup returns CDR1 MNHEY and CDR2 SMNVEV (reference sequence). This CDR3 spans 15 amino acids. V gave up 1 base and J gave up 4 bases; unmatched junction bases: 6. The CDR3 nucleotides read TGTGCCAGCAGTTTATGGGGCAGGGGGGCCTATGGCTACACCTTC. Protein sequence: CASSLWGRGAYGYTF.

This clone was recorded only once. This chain links TRBV7-3 with TRBJ2-3, with 9 bases fitting TRBD2. The CDR3 covers 16 residues. From germline, CDR1 is SGHTA and CDR2 FQGTGA. V lost 5 bases, J lost 5 bases, and 11 bases stayed unmatched. Here the CDR3 DNA reads TGTGCCAGCAGCCCCAATGAGGCGGGGGGGCGAGATACGCAGTATTTT. Amino acid sequence: CASSPNEAGGRDTQYF.

The V and J genes are TRBV7-9 and TRBJ2-5; D is uncertain. Trimming cost V 5 bases and J 2 bases, with 9 bases left between them. The CDR3 is 13 amino acids. Per the germline V gene, CDR1 is SEHNR and CDR2 is FQNEAQ (reference sequence). The CDR3 sequence is CASSAPVQETQYF. CDR3 in DNA: TGTGCCAGCAGCGCCCCGGTGCAAGAGACCCAGTACTTC. Drawing the rest from reference TRBV7-9 and TRBJ2-5, the complete variable domain is DTGVSQNPRHKITKRGQNVTFRCDPISEHNRLYWYRQTLGQGPEFLTYFQNEAQLEKSRLLSDRFSAERPKGSFSTLEIQRTEQGDSAMYLCASSAPVQETQYFGPGTRLLVL.

The chain has TRBV7-3 and TRBJ1-1, with D perhaps TRBD1 (5 bases). Germline loops: CDR1 SGHTA, CDR2 FQGTGA. V dropped 2 bases and J dropped 5 bases, with 9 bases sitting between them. The CDR3 covers 13 residues. This chain's CDR3 is CASSLDTGTEAFF. The CDR3 nucleotides are TGTGCCAGCAGCTTAGATACAGGAACTGAAGCTTTCTTT.

The rearrangement links TRBV11-2 to TRBJ2-5; 8 bases are a match to TRBD1. Germline trimming cut 1 base from V and 2 bases from J; bases unmatched to any gene: 0. The length of the CDR3 is 14 residues. Germline V gene lookup returns CDR1 SGHAT and CDR2 FQNNGV. CDR3 DNA: TGTGCCAGCAGCTTAGGGACAGGGCAAGAGACCCAGTACTTC. The encoded protein is CASSLGTGQETQYF.